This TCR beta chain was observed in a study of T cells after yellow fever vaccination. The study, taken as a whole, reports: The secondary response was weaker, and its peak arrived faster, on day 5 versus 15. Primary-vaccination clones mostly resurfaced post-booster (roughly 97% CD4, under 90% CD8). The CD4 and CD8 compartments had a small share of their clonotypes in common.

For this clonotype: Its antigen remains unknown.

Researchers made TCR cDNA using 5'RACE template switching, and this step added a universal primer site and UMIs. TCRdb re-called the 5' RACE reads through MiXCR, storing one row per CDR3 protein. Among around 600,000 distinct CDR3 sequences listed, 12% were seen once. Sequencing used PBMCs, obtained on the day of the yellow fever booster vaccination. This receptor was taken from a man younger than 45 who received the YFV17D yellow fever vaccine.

CDR3 coding DNA: TGCAGTGCCACGATCGGACTAGCGACAGATACGCAGTATTTT. This codes for CSATIGLATDTQYF. V and J are TRBV20-1 and TRBJ2-3; 9 nucleotides match TRBD2. Trimming removed 6 bases from V and 3 bases from J; junction bases left unmatched: 7. The CDR3 runs to 14 residues. In germline, CDR1 is DFQATT, CDR2 SNEGSKA (reference sequence).